These T cell receptor beta chains were read from a single sample in a study of Ad26.COV2.S vaccination and SARS-CoV-2 variants. Assay used: immunoSEQ multiplex PCR; TCRdb lists only in-frame clones, some missing. Counted here are about 480,000 clones, roughly 89% occurring once; the ten biggest clones make up about 13%. Sequences were derived from peripheral blood, sampled in a trial of Ad26.COV2.S vaccine versus placebo. Receptors originate from a person between 18 and 59 years old who received the Ad26.COV2.S COVID-19 vaccine or a placebo. Each CDR3 is given with its conserved first and last residue. Fields, in order: J gene, V gene, clone size, D gene, CDR3 protein, CDR3 DNA. D genes are given only for firm matches. For some rows the clone size is stated as once, few or many, or as a class when expanded; others skip it.

j_call: TRBJ2-6
v_call: TRBV7-8
clone_size: NA
d_call: TRBD1
cdr3_aa: CASSARQGSGANVLTF
cdr3_nt: TGTGCCAGCAGCGCAAGACAGGGATCTGGGGCCAACGTCCTGACTTTC

j_call: TRBJ2-3
v_call: TRBV11-2
clone_size: NA
d_call: NA
cdr3_aa: CASSRTDTQYF
cdr3_nt: TGTGCCAGCAGCCGCACAGATACGCAGTATTTT

j_call: TRBJ1-2
v_call: TRBV19
clone_size: NA
d_call: TRBD1
cdr3_aa: CASSTGGWGGYTF
cdr3_nt: TGTGCCAGTAGCACAGGGGGCTGGGGTGGCTACACCTTC

j_call: TRBJ2-1
v_call: TRBV5-5
clone_size: NA
d_call: NA
cdr3_aa: CASSEAPQTGLGSYNEQFF
cdr3_nt: TGTGCCAGCAGCGAGGCCCCCCAAACAGGGTTAGGCTCCTACAATGAGCAGTTCTTC

j_call: TRBJ1-5
v_call: TRBV7-2
clone_size: NA
d_call: NA
cdr3_aa: CASSPAGSNQPQHF
cdr3_nt: TGTGCCAGCAGCCCCGCCGGCAGCAATCAGCCCCAGCATTTT

j_call: TRBJ2-2
v_call: TRBV30
clone_size: NA
d_call: NA
cdr3_aa: CAWSSGGTGELFF
cdr3_nt: TGTGCCTGGAGTTCTGGGGGCACCGGGGAGCTGTTTTTT

j_call: TRBJ1-2
v_call: TRBV28
clone_size: NA
d_call: NA
cdr3_aa: CASRRPGERGYTF
cdr3_nt: TGTGCCAGCAGGAGACCAGGGGAGCGGGGCTACACCTTC

j_call: TRBJ2-5
v_call: TRBV11-2
clone_size: NA
d_call: NA
cdr3_aa: CASSLDWQGRETQYF
cdr3_nt: TGTGCCAGCAGCTTAGATTGGCAGGGTAGGGAGACCCAGTACTTC

j_call: TRBJ2-5
v_call: TRBV3-1/TRBV3-2
clone_size: NA
d_call: NA
cdr3_aa: CASSQVGGQKTQYF
cdr3_nt: TGTGCCAGCAGCCAAGTGGGCGGACAGAAGACCCAGTACTTC

j_call: TRBJ2-1
v_call: TRBV5-1
clone_size: NA
d_call: NA
cdr3_aa: CASSLVAAPNNEQFF
cdr3_nt: TGCGCCAGCAGCTTGGTGGCTGCCCCAAACAATGAGCAGTTCTTC

j_call: TRBJ1-5
v_call: TRBV30
clone_size: NA
d_call: NA
cdr3_aa: CAWSRPSGNQPQHF
cdr3_nt: TGTGCCTGGAGTCGACCGTCGGGCAATCAGCCCCAGCATTTT

j_call: TRBJ2-7
v_call: TRBV5-1
clone_size: few
d_call: TRBD2
cdr3_aa: CASRIAGEGSYEQYF
cdr3_nt: TGCGCCAGCAGAATAGCGGGAGAAGGCTCCTACGAGCAGTACTTC

j_call: TRBJ1-6
v_call: TRBV4-3
clone_size: NA
d_call: NA
cdr3_aa: CASSQDRYSPLHF
cdr3_nt: TGCGCCAGCAGCCAAGATCGCTATTCACCCCTCCACTTT

j_call: TRBJ2-4
v_call: TRBV7-6
clone_size: NA
d_call: TRBD2
cdr3_aa: CASSQTPGLAGNEAKNIQYF
cdr3_nt: TGTGCCAGCAGCCAGACTCCGGGACTAGCGGGAAACGAGGCCAAAAACATTCAGTACTTC

j_call: TRBJ2-3
v_call: TRBV28
clone_size: NA
d_call: NA
cdr3_aa: CASSSGGTDTQYF
cdr3_nt: TGTGCCAGCAGTTCCGGGGGTACAGATACGCAGTATTTT

j_call: TRBJ2-7
v_call: TRBV11-2
clone_size: NA
d_call: TRBD1
cdr3_aa: CASSPAAGQGASEQYF
cdr3_nt: TGTGCCAGCAGCCCCGCGGCGGGACAGGGGGCTTCCGAGCAGTACTTC

j_call: TRBJ1-2
v_call: TRBV28
clone_size: NA
d_call: TRBD1
cdr3_aa: CASSLGQGALSGYTF
cdr3_nt: TGTGCCAGCAGTTTGGGACAGGGGGCTTTGTCTGGCTACACCTTC

j_call: TRBJ1-5
v_call: TRBV6-2/TRBV6-3
clone_size: NA
d_call: NA
cdr3_aa: CASSILQGGTQPQHF
cdr3_nt: TGTGCCAGCAGCATATTACAGGGAGGTACTCAGCCCCAGCATTTT

j_call: TRBJ2-1
v_call: TRBV15
clone_size: NA
d_call: NA
cdr3_aa: CATSKNYNEQFF
cdr3_nt: TGTGCCACCAGCAAAAATTACAATGAGCAGTTCTTC

j_call: TRBJ2-5
v_call: TRBV7-9
clone_size: NA
d_call: NA
cdr3_aa: CASSLDTGRGTQYF
cdr3_nt: TGTGCCAGCAGCTTAGATACGGGACGCGGGACCCAGTACTTC

j_call: TRBJ2-1
v_call: TRBV9
clone_size: few
d_call: TRBD2
cdr3_aa: CASSPQAGENNEQFF
cdr3_nt: TGTGCCAGCAGCCCCCAAGCGGGAGAGAACAATGAGCAGTTCTTC

j_call: TRBJ2-7
v_call: TRBV28
clone_size: NA
d_call: NA
cdr3_aa: CASSLYYEQYF
cdr3_nt: TGTGCCAGCAGTTTATACTACGAGCAGTACTTC

j_call: TRBJ1-1
v_call: TRBV5-1
clone_size: NA
d_call: NA
cdr3_aa: CASSLGLMNTEAFF
cdr3_nt: TGCGCCAGCAGCTTAGGTCTGATGAACACTGAAGCTTTCTTT

j_call: TRBJ2-7
v_call: TRBV12-5
clone_size: NA
d_call: TRBD1
cdr3_aa: CASAQDREDEQYF
cdr3_nt: TGTGCTAGTGCCCAGGACAGGGAGGATGAGCAGTACTTC

j_call: TRBJ1-2
v_call: TRBV3-1/TRBV3-2
clone_size: NA
d_call: NA
cdr3_aa: CASSQLSSASYGYTF
cdr3_nt: TGTGCCAGCAGCCAACTCAGTTCAGCGAGTTATGGCTACACCTTC

j_call: TRBJ2-5
v_call: TRBV5-4
clone_size: NA
d_call: TRBD1
cdr3_aa: CASSPDRAETQYF
cdr3_nt: TGTGCCAGCAGCCCGGACAGGGCGGAGACCCAGTACTTC

j_call: TRBJ2-1
v_call: TRBV7-3
clone_size: once
d_call: TRBD2
cdr3_aa: CASSLGLAGVNEQFF
cdr3_nt: TGTGCCAGCAGCTTGGGACTAGCGGGAGTTAATGAGCAGTTCTTC

j_call: TRBJ2-3
v_call: TRBV6-2/TRBV6-3
clone_size: once
d_call: NA
cdr3_aa: CASSYSFLPGAGEADTQYF
cdr3_nt: TGTGCCAGCAGTTACTCGTTTTTGCCCGGCGCAGGGGAGGCAGATACGCAGTATTTT

j_call: TRBJ1-2
v_call: TRBV5-1
clone_size: NA
d_call: NA
cdr3_aa: CASSPGDGLYGYTF
cdr3_nt: TGCGCCAGCAGCCCGGGGGACGGCCTCTATGGCTACACCTTC

j_call: TRBJ1-5
v_call: TRBV7-8
clone_size: NA
d_call: TRBD1
cdr3_aa: CASSPGQGQISNQPQHF
cdr3_nt: TGTGCCAGCAGCCCGGGACAGGGACAGATTAGCAATCAGCCCCAGCATTTT

j_call: TRBJ1-2
v_call: TRBV30
clone_size: NA
d_call: NA
cdr3_aa: CAHRPRRGYTF
cdr3_nt: TGTGCCCACCGGCCGCGTCGTGGCTACACCTTC

j_call: TRBJ2-1
v_call: TRBV14
clone_size: NA
d_call: NA
cdr3_aa: CASSQLSTGDFEQFF
cdr3_nt: TGTGCCAGCAGCCAATTGTCTACGGGAGACTTTGAGCAGTTCTTC

j_call: TRBJ2-7
v_call: TRBV20-1
clone_size: few
d_call: NA
cdr3_aa: CSARWRREQYF
cdr3_nt: TGCAGTGCTAGGTGGCGGCGCGAGCAGTACTTC

j_call: TRBJ1-4
v_call: TRBV10-3
clone_size: NA
d_call: NA
cdr3_aa: CAISGTLTNEKLFF
cdr3_nt: TGTGCCATCAGTGGGACGTTAACTAATGAAAAACTGTTTTTT

j_call: TRBJ1-6
v_call: TRBV6-5
clone_size: NA
d_call: NA
cdr3_aa: CASSYLSSYNSPLHF
cdr3_nt: TGTGCCAGCAGTTACCTGAGCTCCTATAATTCACCCCTCCACTTT

j_call: TRBJ1-1
v_call: TRBV19
clone_size: once
d_call: NA
cdr3_aa: CASDRQAGTEAFF
cdr3_nt: TGTGCCAGTGATCGACAGGCAGGCACTGAAGCTTTCTTT

j_call: TRBJ1-1
v_call: TRBV9
clone_size: NA
d_call: NA
cdr3_aa: CASSVIIGGEAFF
cdr3_nt: TGTGCCAGCAGCGTAATAATAGGGGGGGAAGCTTTCTTT

j_call: TRBJ1-5
v_call: TRBV27
clone_size: NA
d_call: NA
cdr3_aa: CASRMDVAAQPQHF
cdr3_nt: TGTGCCAGCCGAATGGACGTAGCGGCCCAGCCCCAGCATTTT

j_call: TRBJ1-1
v_call: TRBV9
clone_size: NA
d_call: NA
cdr3_aa: CASSVGQGAGNTEAFF
cdr3_nt: TGTGCCAGCAGCGTAGGTCAGGGTGCAGGGAACACTGAAGCTTTCTTT

j_call: TRBJ2-5
v_call: TRBV7-9
clone_size: NA
d_call: TRBD2
cdr3_aa: CASSLTLGGRANTVQYF
cdr3_nt: TGTGCCAGCAGCTTAACTTTGGGCGGGAGGGCCAATACCGTCCAGTACTTC

j_call: TRBJ2-5
v_call: TRBV5-1
clone_size: NA
d_call: TRBD2
cdr3_aa: CASSRGLAGGETQYF
cdr3_nt: TGCGCCAGCAGCCGGGGACTAGCGGGAGGAGAGACCCAGTACTTC

j_call: TRBJ1-5
v_call: TRBV6-6
clone_size: NA
d_call: TRBD1
cdr3_aa: CASSKTGDSNQPQHF
cdr3_nt: TGTGCCAGCAGTAAGACAGGGGATAGCAATCAGCCCCAGCATTTT

j_call: TRBJ2-5
v_call: TRBV27
clone_size: NA
d_call: NA
cdr3_aa: CASQPDPGEETQYF
cdr3_nt: TGTGCCAGCCAACCCGACCCGGGGGAAGAGACCCAGTACTTC

j_call: TRBJ2-1
v_call: TRBV2
clone_size: NA
d_call: NA
cdr3_aa: CASGADWDNEQFF
cdr3_nt: TGTGCCAGCGGAGCAGATTGGGACAATGAGCAGTTCTTC

j_call: TRBJ2-3
v_call: TRBV5-6
clone_size: NA
d_call: NA
cdr3_aa: CASSLGTRTDTQYF
cdr3_nt: TGTGCCAGCAGCTTGGGGACTCGCACAGATACGCAGTATTTT

j_call: TRBJ1-3
v_call: TRBV3-1/TRBV3-2
clone_size: NA
d_call: TRBD1
cdr3_aa: CASSPGGQGGNTIYF
cdr3_nt: TGTGCCAGCAGCCCTGGAGGACAGGGTGGAAACACCATATATTTT

j_call: TRBJ2-2
v_call: TRBV15
clone_size: NA
d_call: NA
cdr3_aa: CATSRDTGYRELFF
cdr3_nt: TGTGCCACCAGCAGAGATACAGGGTACCGGGAGCTGTTTTTT

j_call: TRBJ1-2
v_call: TRBV7-9
clone_size: NA
d_call: NA
cdr3_aa: CASSPRGGFYGYTF
cdr3_nt: TGTGCCAGCAGCCCTAGAGGAGGTTTCTATGGCTACACCTTC

j_call: TRBJ2-1
v_call: TRBV3-1/TRBV3-2
clone_size: NA
d_call: NA
cdr3_aa: CASSPPGYGGEQFF
cdr3_nt: TGTGCCAGCAGCCCCCCGGGTTATGGAGGCGAGCAGTTCTTC

j_call: TRBJ1-6
v_call: TRBV12-3/TRBV12-4
clone_size: NA
d_call: TRBD1
cdr3_aa: CASTGQPNSPLHF
cdr3_nt: TGTGCCAGCACGGGACAGCCGAATTCACCCCTCCACTTT

j_call: TRBJ2-7
v_call: TRBV7-2
clone_size: NA
d_call: TRBD1
cdr3_aa: CASSSDRGAYEQYF
cdr3_nt: TGTGCCAGCAGCTCCGACAGGGGAGCCTACGAGCAGTACTTC

j_call: TRBJ1-2
v_call: TRBV15
clone_size: NA
d_call: NA
cdr3_aa: CATSRGREDYGYTF
cdr3_nt: TGTGCCACCAGCAGAGGCAGGGAGGACTATGGCTACACCTTC

j_call: TRBJ2-5
v_call: TRBV6-6
clone_size: NA
d_call: TRBD1
cdr3_aa: CASRPQGAHQETQYF
cdr3_nt: TGTGCCAGCAGACCCCAGGGGGCTCACCAAGAGACCCAGTACTTC

j_call: TRBJ1-5
v_call: TRBV21-1
clone_size: NA
d_call: NA
cdr3_aa: CASTKRYSNQPQHF
cdr3_nt: TGTGCCAGCACCAAGAGATATAGCAATCAGCCCCAGCATTTT

j_call: TRBJ1-1
v_call: TRBV28
clone_size: NA
d_call: NA
cdr3_aa: CASSAIMGNVKAGDQFTEAFF
cdr3_nt: TGTGCCAGCAGTGCGATAATGGGTAATGTGAAGGCAGGGGACCAGTTCACTGAAGCTTTCTTT